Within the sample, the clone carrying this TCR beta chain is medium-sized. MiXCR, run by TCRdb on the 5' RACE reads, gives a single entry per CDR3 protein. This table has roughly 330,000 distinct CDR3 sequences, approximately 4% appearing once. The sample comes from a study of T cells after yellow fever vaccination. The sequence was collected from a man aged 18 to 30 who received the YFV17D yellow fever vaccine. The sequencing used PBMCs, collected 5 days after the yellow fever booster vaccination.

The chain's CDR3 is CASSQVVIAVSQETQYF. CDR3 nucleotide sequence: TGTGCCAGCAGCCAAGTAGTGATAGCGGTGTCACAAGAGACCCAGTACTTC. The rearrangement uses TRBV3-1 and TRBJ2-5; a weak D match, TRBD2 (6 bases). The CDR3 loop spans 17 amino acids. The V gene lost 1 base and the J gene lost 2 bases, with 17 bases spanning the gap. CDR1 and CDR2 (germline): LGHDT, YNNKEL (reference sequence).